This is a list of T cell receptor beta chains from one sample in a study of patients and donors after allogeneic stem cell transplantation. TCRdb redid the calling of the RT-PCR reads with MiXCR, one entry per CDR3 protein. The sample records about 410,000 distinct CDR3 sequences, roughly 17% being singletons. Material for sequencing was blood, either unsorted or a sorted T cell fraction (not recorded which). These receptors all come from a human donor who was either an allogeneic HSCT recipient or a stem cell or donor lymphocyte infusion donor (not recorded which). It is not recorded whose cells these are; they may come from a transplant donor. Each CDR3 is given with its conserved first and last residue. Fields, in order: CDR3 DNA, CDR3 protein, clone size, V gene, J gene, D gene. A D gene is named only where the DNA matches it firmly. The size entry is marked missing in some rows and otherwise reads once, few, many or a size class.

TGCAGCGTTTATGACAGAAAGGCCTACGAGCAGTACTTC	CSVYDRKAYEQYF	many	TRBV29-1	TRBJ2-7	NA
TGTGCCAGCTCACCACCAGCGGGGGCGTACACTGAAGCTTTCTTT	CASSPPAGAYTEAFF	NA	TRBV18	TRBJ1-1	NA
TGTGCCAGCATCCTCGACAGGGCTAGCACCGGGGAGCTGTTTTTT	CASILDRASTGELFF	few	TRBV7-9	TRBJ2-2	TRBD1
TGTGCCAGCAGCACGGTGGGCAGTACCTCCTACGAGCAGTACTTC	CASSTVGSTSYEQYF	NA	TRBV5-6	TRBJ2-7	NA
TGTGCCACCAGTGATAACGTGTTGGGGTGGGTCGCAGATACGCAGTATTTT	CATSDNVLGWVADTQYF	NA	TRBV24-1	TRBJ2-3	NA
TGTGCCAGCAGTGGCTCTGGGGCCAACGTCCTGACTTTC	CASSGSGANVLTF	few	TRBV27	TRBJ2-6	NA
TGTGCCAGCAGCAATCCTGTTGGAGGGCAAGAGACCCAGTACTTC	CASSNPVGGQETQYF	NA	TRBV21-1	TRBJ2-5	NA
TGTGCCAGCAGTTCCGTGCGGGGAGGGCTGGAGACCCAGTACTTC	CASSSVRGGLETQYF	few	TRBV12-3/TRBV12-4	TRBJ2-5	TRBD2
TGTGCCAGCAGCTCCCCCGGAGTGGATGAGCAGTTCTTC	CASSSPGVDEQFF	NA	TRBV11-3	TRBJ2-1	NA
TGTGCCAGCAGTCTTGGGTATTCAACCTACAATGAGCAGCTCTTC	CASSLGYSTYNEQLF	NA	TRBV25-1	TRBJ2-1	NA
TGTGCCAGTATGCGAACAGGGGGCGGCTATGGCTACACCTTC	CASMRTGGGYGYTF	NA	TRBV19	TRBJ1-2	TRBD1
TGCGCCAGCAGCCAAGATCGACTAGCGGTGGGTGAGCAGTTCTTC	CASSQDRLAVGEQFF	few	TRBV4-3	TRBJ2-1	TRBD2
TGTGCCAGTCGGGGGGCTAGGAACAATGAGCAGTTCTTC	CASRGARNNEQFF	NA	TRBV19	TRBJ2-1	NA
TGTGCCAGCAGGGACAGGGGGCAGTTAGAGACCCAGTACTTC	CASRDRGQLETQYF	NA	TRBV6-1	TRBJ2-5	TRBD1
TGCGCCAGCCTCATCCCTGACTATGGCTACACCTTC	CASLIPDYGYTF	few	TRBV10-2	TRBJ1-2	NA
TGTGCCAGCAGTTCACAGGGTTCTACCTACGAGCAGTACTTC	CASSSQGSTYEQYF	NA	TRBV7-9	TRBJ2-7	NA
TGTGCCACCAGCAAAGCCGGCACCTACGAGCAGTACTTC	CATSKAGTYEQYF	NA	TRBV15	TRBJ2-7	NA
TGTGCCAGCAGTTTACAGGCAGGGCCTCATAATTCACCCCTCCACTTT	CASSLQAGPHNSPLHF	NA	TRBV12-3/TRBV12-4	TRBJ1-6	NA
TGTGCCAGCAGCCCAGGACAGGGGGCCTATGAGCAGTTCTTC	CASSPGQGAYEQFF	NA	TRBV5-5	TRBJ2-1	TRBD1
TGTGCCAGCAGTAGGAACAGGGAGCCCCTAGAGCAGTACTTC	CASSRNREPLEQYF	NA	TRBV2	TRBJ2-7	NA
TGTGCCAGCAGCTTAACGTCCCGAGGAGAGCAGTTCTTC	CASSLTSRGEQFF	NA	TRBV7-3	TRBJ2-1	NA
TGTGCCGCGTCGGTGGGGGGTATGACCCAGCCCCAGCATTTT	CAASVGGMTQPQHF	NA	TRBV10-3	TRBJ1-5	NA
TGTGCCAGCTCCCTAAGAGGAGGAGGAGATCAGCCCCAGCATTTT	CASSLRGGGDQPQHF	NA	TRBV18	TRBJ1-5	NA
TGTGCCAGCAGCCAAGAGTGGAGGGAGCAGTACTTC	CASSQEWREQYF	many	TRBV4-2	TRBJ2-7	NA
TGTGCCAGCAGCCCACTGGCCTACACAGATACGCAGTATTTT	CASSPLAYTDTQYF	NA	TRBV7-3	TRBJ2-3	NA
TGCGCCAGCAGCCAAGAAGGGGCGTCAGGAAGGGCAACAGGGTCACCCCTCCACTTT	CASSQEGASGRATGSPLHF	few	TRBV4-3	TRBJ1-6	NA
TGTGCCAGCAGTTCCCCCTCCAGGGATACGCAGTATTTT	CASSSPSRDTQYF	NA	TRBV28	TRBJ2-3	NA
TGTGCCAGCAGTTTAACGTCGAGGGGTTACAATGAGCAGTTCTTC	CASSLTSRGYNEQFF	NA	TRBV12-3/TRBV12-4	TRBJ2-1	NA
TGTGCCAGCAGTTACCCCCAAGGGACAGGGCGGCATCAGCCCCAGCATTTT	CASSYPQGTGRHQPQHF	NA	TRBV6-2/TRBV6-3	TRBJ1-5	TRBD1
TGCGCCAGCAGCTTGGGACAGGCAGTCACTGGCTACACCTTC	CASSLGQAVTGYTF	few	TRBV5-1	TRBJ1-2	NA
TGTGCCAGCTCACCGGCGGGACTAGCGGGAGTGGGTGAGCAGTTCTTC	CASSPAGLAGVGEQFF	few	TRBV18	TRBJ2-1	TRBD2
TGTGCCAGCAGCTTACAGGGGGGGTTCACTGAAGCTTTCTTT	CASSLQGGFTEAFF	NA	TRBV7-3	TRBJ1-1	TRBD1
TGTGCCGTCTCTAGCGGGGGGGCGAATGAGCAGTTCTTC	CAVSSGGANEQFF	many	TRBV12-3/TRBV12-4	TRBJ2-1	TRBD2
TGTGCCACCAGTGAGGGATCCTCGGGGCAGTTCTTC	CATSEGSSGQFF	once	TRBV24-1	TRBJ2-1	NA
TGTGCCAGCAGCGTAGTGGCAGGCCTGAACACCGGGGAGCTGTTTTTT	CASSVVAGLNTGELFF	NA	TRBV9	TRBJ2-2	NA
TGTGCCAGCTTGTTAACAGGGGACGGGGAGCTGTTTTTT	CASLLTGDGELFF	few	TRBV7-9	TRBJ2-2	TRBD1
TGTGCCAGCAGTCAACAGGGGCGGGAGACCCAGTACTTC	CASSQQGRETQYF	NA	TRBV2	TRBJ2-5	TRBD1
TGTGCCAGCAGCCAGAGTCCCCTGGGTGGCTACACCTTC	CASSQSPLGGYTF	few	TRBV14	TRBJ1-2	NA
TGTGCCAGCAGTGAGTCGGGGGTCCAAGAGACCCAGTACTTC	CASSESGVQETQYF	NA	TRBV2	TRBJ2-5	NA
TGTGCCAGCAGCTTTCGAGATGAGCAGTTCTTC	CASSFRDEQFF	many	TRBV7-8	TRBJ2-1	NA
TGCGCCAGCAGCCTTCGCCCGGGACTAGCGGGAGCGGGAGAGCAGTTCTTC	CASSLRPGLAGAGEQFF	few	TRBV5-1	TRBJ2-1	TRBD2
TGTGCCAGCTCTACTAGCGGGAGAACTGAGACCCAGTACTTC	CASSTSGRTETQYF	NA	TRBV18	TRBJ2-5	TRBD2
TGCGCCAGCAGCCAACCCCGGTCCACCATATATTTT	CASSQPRSTIYF	NA	TRBV4-1	TRBJ1-3	NA
TGTGCCTGGAGTGTAAGGGGTGGAAGGCCAGGGGGCTCCGGGGAGCTGTTTTTT	CAWSVRGGRPGGSGELFF	NA	TRBV30	TRBJ2-2	TRBD1
TGTGCCAGCAGTTTAACCGGGACAGGGCCTAGCACAGATACGCAGTATTTT	CASSLTGTGPSTDTQYF	few	TRBV28	TRBJ2-3	TRBD1
TGCAGTGCCTCGGGACAAAACTATGGCTACACCTTC	CSASGQNYGYTF	NA	TRBV20-1	TRBJ1-2	NA
TGCGCCAGCAGCCAAGATGCAGGGCATCCGTACACTGAAGCTTTCTTT	CASSQDAGHPYTEAFF	many	TRBV4-3	TRBJ1-1	NA
TGTGCCAGCAGCCAAGGGGAAGGGCCGAACACAGATACGCAGTATTTT	CASSQGEGPNTDTQYF	many	TRBV12-3/TRBV12-4	TRBJ2-3	NA
TGTGCCAGCAGGGAAACAGGGGAGGGAGAGAATGAGCAGTTCTTC	CASRETGEGENEQFF	NA	TRBV6-2/TRBV6-3	TRBJ2-1	NA